These 29 T cell receptor beta chains came from one sample sequenced in a study of identical twins. Using its own MiXCR run on the 5' RACE reads, TCRdb lists one record per CDR3 protein. Altogether about 810,000 distinct CDR3 sequences are present, 9% to 15% being singletons, with the ten largest covering around 1.6%. The same sample was also used in a study of yellow fever vaccine responses in identical twins.

Source material: PBMCs. These receptors were obtained from a woman aged 18-29 years in good health.

This clonotype was seen ten or more times. The chain is built from TRBV5-1 and TRBJ2-7; TRBD1 might be the D (5 bases). With 0 bases removed from V and 3 bases from J, the gap between germline ends came to 7 bases. CDR3 length: 13 amino acids. Germline values: CDR1 SGHRS, CDR2 YFSETQ. CDR3 coding DNA: TGCGCCAGCAGCTTGGACAGGAGCTACGAGCAGTACGTC. Encoded protein: CASSLDRSYEQYV.

There are many counts of this clonotype. The rearrangement links TRBV5-1 to TRBJ2-1; TRBD1 aligns across 9 bases. CDR3 size: 15 residues. The J segment lost 1 base and the V segment lost 4 bases, leaving 3 bases of the junction unmatched. CDR1 SGHRS and CDR2 YFSETQ come from the germline V gene. The CDR3 bases are TGCGCCAGCAGCGTTGGACAGGGGTCCTACAATGAGCAGTTCTTC. Translated, it gives CASSVGQGSYNEQFF.

This clonotype came up many times. This sequence joins TRBV20-1 and TRBJ2-3; 7 bases are shared with TRBD2. V trimming: 1 base; J trimming: 5 bases; junction bases outside the gene matches: 6. This CDR3 comprises 14 residues. Germline CDR1 DFQATT, CDR2 SNEGSKA (reference sequence). The CDR3 sequence is CSARGGRAIDTQYF. CDR3 nucleotide sequence: TGCAGTGCTAGAGGGGGGAGGGCCATAGATACGCAGTATTTT.

The genes are TRBV7-9 and TRBJ1-2; D possibly corresponds to TRBD1 (5 bases). The CDR3 has 14 amino acids. The ends were cut back, 6 bases at V and 6 bases at J, with 17 bases in the middle. From germline, CDR1 is SEHNR and CDR2 FQNEAQ (reference sequence). CDR3 sequence reads: CASSPDRIWDGYTF. The DNA for the CDR3 is TGTGCCAGCAGTCCCGACAGAATTTGGGATGGCTACACCTTC.

The chain couples TRBV7-9 to TRBJ1-1; a possible D gene is TRBD1 (5 bases). Per germline, CDR1 SEHNR and CDR2 FQNEAQ (reference sequence). The CDR3 contains 15 residues. The V end was cut by 1 base, the J end by 4 bases, with 13 bases between. The DNA of the CDR3 is TGTGCCAGCAGCTTAGGATCCGGGGCGCCCACTGAAGCTTTCTTT. Its translation is CASSLGSGAPTEAFF. The full variable domain, rest sourced from reference TRBV7-9 and TRBJ1-1, is DTGVSQNPRHKITKRGQNVTFRCDPISEHNRLYWYRQTLGQGPEFLTYFQNEAQLEKSRLLSDRFSAERPKGSFSTLEIQRTEQGDSAMYLCASSLGSGAPTEAFFGQGTRLTVV.

The CDR3 DNA follows: TGTGCCATTATAATTCCCAGCTACGAGCAGTACTTC. This codes for CAIIIPSYEQYF. The J gene is TRBJ2-7, the V gene TRBV10-3; no clear D. The CDR3 sequence is 12 residues long. Per the germline V gene, CDR1 is ENHRY and CDR2 is SYGVKD. The V gene lost 9 bases and the J gene lost 3 bases, with 12 bases spanning the gap.

This chain connects TRBV20-1 to TRBJ2-2; D uncertain. V was trimmed by 3 bases and J by 3 bases, leaving 8 bases between them. Per germline, CDR1 DFQATT and CDR2 SNEGSKA (reference sequence). The CDR3 has 13 residues. The CDR3 DNA reads as TGCAGTGCTAGGGATCCCGACACCGGGGAGCTGTTTTTT. Translation: CSARDPDTGELFF.

The rearrangement uses TRBV27 and TRBJ2-7; maybe TRBD2 (5 bases). The V end was cut by 5 bases, the J end by 1 base, with 18 bases between. The CDR3 covers 16 residues. Germline assignment: CDR1 MNHEY and CDR2 SMNVEV (reference sequence). The CDR3 here is CASSPTPAGLSYEQYF. As DNA, the CDR3 is TGTGCCAGCAGTCCCACCCCCGCGGGTTTATCCTACGAGCAGTACTTC.

This rearrangement joins TRBV2 to TRBJ1-2, with D unresolved. From germline, CDR1 is SNHLY and CDR2 FYNNEI. The CDR3 is 13 amino acids. With 3 bases removed from V and 0 bases from J, the gap between germline ends came to 5 bases. DNA of the CDR3: TGTGCCAGCAGTGAGGTGGCTAACTATGGCTACACCTTC. Residues: CASSEVANYGYTF. The whole variable domain, remainder taken from reference TRBV2 and TRBJ1-2, is EPEVTQTPSHQVTQMGQEVILRCVPISNHLYFYWYRQILGQKVEFLVSFYNNEISEKSEIFDDQFSVERPDGSNFTLKIRSTKLEDSAMYFCASSEVANYGYTFGSGTRLTVV.

The J gene is TRBJ2-1, the V gene TRBV27; no firm D call. V lost 7 bases and J 6 bases, leaving 13 bases between the germline ends. The CDR3 contains 13 residues. Per the germline V gene, CDR1 is MNHEY and CDR2 is SMNVEV (reference sequence). The CDR3 sequence is CASKYGSINEQFF. In DNA, the CDR3 is TGTGCCAGCAAATACGGTTCTATCAATGAGCAGTTCTTC.

The chain is built from TRBV6-2 or TRBV6-3 and TRBJ1-4; the D is unclear. The CDR3 sequence is 14 residues long. V lost 8 bases and J lost 8, with 18 bases in between. CDR1 is MNHEY and CDR2 is SVGEGT in the germline V gene. The CDR3 bases are TGTGCCAGCCTGTCTGTCGGTCTTAAAGAAAAACTGTTTTTT. As protein: CASLSVGLKEKLFF.

The chain has TRBV11-2 and TRBJ2-2, with 9 bases fitting TRBD1. The CDR3 runs to 18 residues. In germline, CDR1 is SGHAT, CDR2 FQNNGV. Trimming took 6 bases from V and 2 from J; bases not matched to a gene: 13. The CDR3 sequence: CASSLTWDRARNTGELFF. CDR3 DNA sequence: TGTGCCAGCAGTTTAACATGGGACAGGGCACGAAACACCGGGGAGCTGTTTTTT.

In this sample, this clonotype turned up a few times. The genes are TRBV11-2 and TRBJ2-2; D remains ambiguous. V shed 5 bases and J shed 0 bases, with 10 bases lying between them. The CDR3 runs 15 residues. Germline lookup yields CDR1 SGHAT and CDR2 FQNNGV. The DNA of the CDR3 is TGTGCCAGCAGCAATCAGAGAACGAACACCGGGGAGCTGTTTTTT. The encoded protein is CASSNQRTNTGELFF.

This clonotype was seen a few times. This sequence joins TRBV4-1 and TRBJ2-1, with 11 bases fitting TRBD2. Germline V gene data show CDR1 as MGHRA and CDR2 as YSYEKL. The CDR3 is 20 residues long. With 3 bases clipped from V and 6 bases from J, the junction kept 19 bases outside the gene matches. Here the CDR3 DNA reads TGCGCCAGCAGCCAGGAAATGGGACTAGCGGTCACAAGCCCACTCAATGAGCAGTTCTTC. It is translated as CASSQEMGLAVTSPLNEQFF.

Ten or more counts support this clonotype. J is TRBJ2-1 and V is TRBV5-1, with a possible D match to TRBD2 (5 bases). Trimming stripped 2 bases from V and 3 bases from J, with 12 bases between. The CDR3 totals 15 residues. The germline V gene has CDR1 SGHRS and CDR2 YFSETQ. CDR3 DNA sequence: TGCGCCAGCAGCTTTTACGGGGAAAGCTACAATGAGCAGTTCTTC. It codes for CASSFYGESYNEQFF.

The chain is built from TRBV15 and TRBJ2-2; 10 bases are shared with TRBD1. The CDR3 is 17 amino acids. CDR1 is LNHNV, CDR2 YYDKDF, per germline (reference sequence). V trimming: 0 bases; J trimming: 5 bases; junction bases outside the gene matches: 6. The CDR3 sequence: CATSRDRGQGETGELFF. In DNA, the CDR3 is TGTGCCACCAGCAGAGATCGAGGACAGGGGGAGACCGGGGAGCTGTTTTTT.

This clonotype was recorded at least ten times. The chain joins TRBV20-1 to TRBJ1-1; 8 positions match TRBD1. This CDR3 is built from 14 residues. V was pared by 5 bases and J by 4 bases, with 9 bases of the junction left unmatched. The V gene's germline CDR1 is DFQATT and CDR2 SNEGSKA (reference sequence). The CDR3 bases are TGCAGTGCTCCCGTGCCGGACAGGGCCACTGAAGCTTTCTTT. Its translation: CSAPVPDRATEAFF.

The chain is built from TRBV18 and TRBJ2-7, with 8 bases aligning to TRBD2. This CDR3 is built from 18 residues. Unmatched junction bases numbered 13, after V lost 3 bases and J lost 0 bases. From germline, CDR1 is KGHSH and CDR2 LQKENI. The CDR3 loop reads CASSPRGLAQSSSYEQYF. The CDR3 region has the DNA TGTGCCAGCTCACCTAGAGGACTAGCCCAATCGAGCTCCTACGAGCAGTACTTC.

In its sample, this clonotype was seen a few times. This chain connects TRBV7-6 to TRBJ2-5; 7 nucleotides agree with TRBD1. The CDR3 spans 14 residues. Trimming cost V 5 bases and J 5 bases; bases outside gene matches: 8. Germline V CDR1 and CDR2: SGHVS, FNYEAQ. As DNA, the CDR3 is TGTGCCAGCAGCCAGTCGACAGGGCGGGAGACCCAGTACTTC. Amino acids: CASSQSTGRETQYF. The complete variable domain, with remaining parts taken from reference TRBV7-6 and TRBJ2-5, reads GAGVSQSPRYKVTKRGQDVALRCDPISGHVSLYWYRQALGQGPEFLTYFNYEAQQDKSGLPNDRFSAERPEGSISTLTIQRTEQRDSAMYRCASSQSTGRETQYFGPGTRLLVL.

V and J are TRBV6-6 and TRBJ2-2, with D tentatively TRBD2 (5 bases). Germline V gene data show CDR1 as MNHNY and CDR2 as SVGAGI (reference sequence). The length of the CDR3 is 13 residues. The V and J ends lost 8 bases and 5 bases respectively, with 12 bases between them. CDR3 protein: CASRGLLTGELFF. CDR3 coding DNA: TGTGCCAGCCGAGGACTTTTAACCGGGGAGCTGTTTTTT.

The chain couples TRBV12-3 or TRBV12-4 to TRBJ2-1; 14 bases line up with TRBD2. After removal of 8 bases from V and 2 bases from J, the junction contained 17 bases not matched to a gene. The CDR3 is 20 residues long. CDR3 DNA: TGTGCCAGCCGAAAGGTTTGGGTGACTAGCGGGAGGGAGCCCTACAATGAGCAGTTCTTC. It is translated as CASRKVWVTSGREPYNEQFF.

V usage is TRBV11-2 and J usage is TRBJ1-1, with a tentative D call TRBD1 (6 bases). This CDR3 is 15 amino acids long. Trimming cost V 4 bases and J 4 bases, with 16 bases left between them. Germline CDR1 is SGHAT and CDR2 is FQNNGV. CDR3 sequence reads: CASSYGTTGGTEAFF. DNA for the CDR3: TGTGCCAGCAGCTACGGGACAACTGGGGGCACTGAAGCTTTCTTT.

This clonotype was detected only a few times. This CDR3 is CSANSGTAEDTQYF. The CDR3 nucleotides are TGCAGTGCCAATTCCGGGACAGCTGAAGATACGCAGTATTTT. This chain links TRBV20-1 with TRBJ2-3, with TRBD1 matching over 7 bases. Trimming at V came to 6 bases and at J to 5 bases, leaving 11 bases not matched to a gene. CDR1 and CDR2 (germline): DFQATT, SNEGSKA (reference sequence). The CDR3 contains 14 residues.

This clonotype was picked up a small number of times. V is TRBV20-1 and J is TRBJ2-3, with D perhaps TRBD2 (5 bases). CDR3 size: 13 residues. The germline V gene has CDR1 DFQATT and CDR2 SNEGSKA (reference sequence). V dropped 5 bases and J dropped 3 bases, with 12 bases sitting between them. The CDR3: CSARAGLTDTQYF. The CDR3 coding sequence is TGCAGTGCTCGGGCGGGCTTAACAGATACGCAGTATTTT.

At least ten counts were recorded for this clonotype. This rearrangement joins TRBV15 to TRBJ2-1; perhaps TRBD1 as D (6 bases). The CDR3 length is 16 residues. Germline-derived CDR1 and CDR2 are LNHNV and YYDKDF (reference sequence). Trimming shortened V by 4 bases and J by 7 bases, and 20 bases separated the two germline ends. The CDR3 bases are TGTGCCACCAGCACACGGGGACAACCATTTAAGAATGAGCAGTTCTTC. Encoded protein: CATSTRGQPFKNEQFF.

This clonotype was detected a few times. V usage is TRBV10-3 and J usage is TRBJ2-3; D is uncertain. The V and J ends lost 5 bases and 6 bases respectively, with 9 bases between them. The CDR3 contains 12 residues. Germline lookup yields CDR1 ENHRY and CDR2 SYGVKD. CDR3 DNA sequence: TGTGCCATCAGTCCTAGTAGGGATACGCAGTATTTT. Translation gives CAISPSRDTQYF.

The rearrangement links TRBV12-3 or TRBV12-4 to TRBJ1-3; maybe TRBD1 (6 bases). CDR3 length: 16 residues. Trimming shortened V by 5 bases and J by 3 bases, and 17 bases separated the two germline ends. The DNA of the CDR3 is TGTGCCAGCAGTCCCGTGGGGGGGCGCAATGGAAACACCATATATTTT. Translated: CASSPVGGRNGNTIYF.

V gene TRBV6-1 combines with J gene TRBJ1-4; perhaps TRBD1 as D (5 bases). V was shortened by 6 bases and J by 0 bases, with 17 bases between the two germline ends. This CDR3 comprises 17 residues. Germline CDR1 and CDR2: MNHNS and SASEGT. The CDR3 loop reads CASRDQGRAATNEKLFF. In DNA form, the CDR3 reads TGTGCCAGCAGGGACCAGGGCAGGGCCGCAACTAATGAAAAACTGTTTTTT.

This clonotype was found many times. The chain couples TRBV20-1 to TRBJ2-1, with D unresolved. CDR3 length equals 11 residues. V was pared by 4 bases and J by 4 bases, with 5 bases between. Germline CDR1 DFQATT, CDR2 SNEGSKA (reference sequence). For the CDR3, the DNA is TGCAGTGCTACGAAATACAATGAGCAGTTCTTC. It translates to CSATKYNEQFF.